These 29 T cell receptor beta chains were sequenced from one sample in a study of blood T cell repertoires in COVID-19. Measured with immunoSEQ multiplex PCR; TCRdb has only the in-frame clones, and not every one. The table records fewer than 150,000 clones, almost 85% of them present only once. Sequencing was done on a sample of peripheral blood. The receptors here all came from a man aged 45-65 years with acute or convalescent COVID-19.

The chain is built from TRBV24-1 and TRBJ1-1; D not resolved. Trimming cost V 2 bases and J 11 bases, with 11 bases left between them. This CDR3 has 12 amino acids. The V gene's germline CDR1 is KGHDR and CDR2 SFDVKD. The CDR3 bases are TGTGCCACCAGTGATTCTTACAGTGGGGCTTTCTTT. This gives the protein CATSDSYSGAFF.

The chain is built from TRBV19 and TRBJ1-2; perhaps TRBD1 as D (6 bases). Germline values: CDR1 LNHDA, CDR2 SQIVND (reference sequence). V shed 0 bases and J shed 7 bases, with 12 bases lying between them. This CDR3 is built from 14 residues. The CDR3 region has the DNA TGTGCCAGTAGTATAGATGGAGCAGGGGTTGGCTACACCTTC. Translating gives CASSIDGAGVGYTF.

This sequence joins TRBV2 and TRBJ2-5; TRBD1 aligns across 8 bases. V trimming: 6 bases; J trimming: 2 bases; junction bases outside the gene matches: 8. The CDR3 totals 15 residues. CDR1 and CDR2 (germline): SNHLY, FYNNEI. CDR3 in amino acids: CASSRQGIGQETQYF. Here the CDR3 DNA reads TGTGCCAGCAGCCGACAGGGGATCGGACAAGAGACCCAGTACTTC. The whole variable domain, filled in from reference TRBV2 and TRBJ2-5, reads EPEVTQTPSHQVTQMGQEVILRCVPISNHLYFYWYRQILGQKVEFLVSFYNNEISEKSEIFDDQFSVERPDGSNFTLKIRSTKLEDSAMYFCASSRQGIGQETQYFGPGTRLLVL.

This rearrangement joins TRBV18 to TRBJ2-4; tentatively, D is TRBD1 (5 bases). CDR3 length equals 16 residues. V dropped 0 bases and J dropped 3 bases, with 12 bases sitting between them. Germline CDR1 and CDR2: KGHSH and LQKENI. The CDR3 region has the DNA TGTGCCAGCTCACCACCGGGGCGGTATGGCAAAAACATTCAGTACTTC. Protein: CASSPPGRYGKNIQYF.

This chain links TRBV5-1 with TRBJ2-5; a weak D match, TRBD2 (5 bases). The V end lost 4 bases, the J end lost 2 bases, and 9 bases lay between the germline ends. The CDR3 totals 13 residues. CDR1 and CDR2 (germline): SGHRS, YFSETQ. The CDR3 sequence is CASSGGPQETQYF. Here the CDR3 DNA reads TGCGCCAGCAGCGGAGGACCTCAAGAGACCCAGTACTTC. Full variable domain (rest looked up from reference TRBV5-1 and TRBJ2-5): KAGVTQTPRYLIKTRGQQVTLSCSPISGHRSVSWYQQTPGQGLQFLFEYFSETQRNKGNFPGRFSGRQFSNSRSEMNVSTLELGDSALYLCASSGGPQETQYFGPGTRLLVL.

Here the CDR3 DNA reads TGTGCCAGCAGCCCTTATCGTCTAGGCTACGAGCAGTACTTC. It specifies CASSPYRLGYEQYF. The chain recombines TRBV9 with TRBJ2-7; D gene unclear. CDR3 size: 14 residues. Looked up from germline, CDR1 is SGDLS and CDR2 is YYNGEE. V shed 4 bases and J shed 3 bases, with 14 bases lying between them.

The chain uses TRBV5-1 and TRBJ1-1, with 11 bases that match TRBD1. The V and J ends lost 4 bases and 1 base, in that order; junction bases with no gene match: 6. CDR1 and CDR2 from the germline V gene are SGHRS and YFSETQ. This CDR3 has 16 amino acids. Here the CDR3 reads CASSTGTGGANTEAFF. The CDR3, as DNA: TGCGCCAGCAGCACCGGGACAGGGGGAGCGAACACTGAAGCTTTCTTT.

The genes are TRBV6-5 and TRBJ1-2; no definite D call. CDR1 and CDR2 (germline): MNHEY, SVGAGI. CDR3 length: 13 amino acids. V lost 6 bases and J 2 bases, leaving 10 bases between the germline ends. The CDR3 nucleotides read TGTGCCAGCAGGTCCTCACTGAACTATGGCTACACCTTC. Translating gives CASRSSLNYGYTF.

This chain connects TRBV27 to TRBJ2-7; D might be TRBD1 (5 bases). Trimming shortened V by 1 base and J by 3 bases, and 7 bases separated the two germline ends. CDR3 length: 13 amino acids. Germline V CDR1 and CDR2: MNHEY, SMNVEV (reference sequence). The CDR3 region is CASSLYDSYEQYF. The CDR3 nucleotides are TGTGCCAGCAGTTTATACGACAGCTACGAGCAGTACTTC.

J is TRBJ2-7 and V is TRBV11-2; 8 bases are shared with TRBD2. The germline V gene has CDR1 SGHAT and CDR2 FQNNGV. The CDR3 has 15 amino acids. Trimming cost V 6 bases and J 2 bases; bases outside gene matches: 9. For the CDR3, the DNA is TGTGCCAGCAGACCAACTAGCGGCAAACCCTACGAGCAGTACTTC. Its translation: CASRPTSGKPYEQYF. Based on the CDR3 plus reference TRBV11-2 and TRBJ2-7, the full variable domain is EAGVAQSPRYKIIEKRQSVAFWCNPISGHATLYWYQQILGQGPKLLIQFQNNGVVDDSQLPKDRFSAERLKGVDSTLKIQPAKLEDSAVYLCASRPTSGKPYEQYFGPGTRLTVT.

For the CDR3, the DNA is TGTGCCAGCAGCTTATCTGACTTGAACTACGAGCAGTACTTC. It is translated as CASSLSDLNYEQYF. This chain links TRBV7-2 with TRBJ2-7; D gene unclear. Germline CDR1 reads SGHTA; CDR2 reads FQGNSA. The V and J ends lost 2 bases and 3 bases respectively, with 11 bases between them. The CDR3 is 14 residues long.

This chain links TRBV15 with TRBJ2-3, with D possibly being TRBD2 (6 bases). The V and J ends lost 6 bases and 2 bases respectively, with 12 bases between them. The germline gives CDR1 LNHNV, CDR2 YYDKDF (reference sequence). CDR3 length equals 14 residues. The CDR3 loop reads CATSRDSTTDTQYF. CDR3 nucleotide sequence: TGTGCCACCAGTAGGGACTCAACCACAGATACGCAGTATTTT.

The CDR3 sequence: CASSPPGGPITDTQYF. For the CDR3, the DNA is TGTGCCAGCTCACCACCGGGGGGACCCATCACAGATACGCAGTATTTT. This chain links TRBV18 with TRBJ2-3, with D perhaps TRBD2 (6 bases). V was shortened by 0 bases and J by 2 bases, with 12 bases between the two germline ends. The CDR3 has 16 residues. CDR1 is KGHSH, CDR2 LQKENI, per germline. Full variable domain (rest looked up from reference TRBV18 and TRBJ2-3): NAGVMQNPRHLVRRRGQEARLRCSPMKGHSHVYWYRQLPEEGLKFMVYLQKENIIDESGMPKERFSAEFPKEGPSILRIQQVVRGDSAAYFCASSPPGGPITDTQYFGPGTRLTVL.

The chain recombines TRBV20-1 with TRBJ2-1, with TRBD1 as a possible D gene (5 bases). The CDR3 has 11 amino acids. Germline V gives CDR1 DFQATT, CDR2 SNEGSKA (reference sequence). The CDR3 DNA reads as TGCAGAGGGGCAGGGTACAATGAGCAGTTCTTC. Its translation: CRGAGYNEQFF.

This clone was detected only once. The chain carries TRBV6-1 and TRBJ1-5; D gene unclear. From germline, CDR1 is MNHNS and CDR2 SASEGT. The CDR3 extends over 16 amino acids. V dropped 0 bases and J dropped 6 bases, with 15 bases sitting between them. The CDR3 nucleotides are TGTGCCAGCAGTGAAGCGAGGACTTCCTACGGTCAGCCCCAGCATTTT. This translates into CASSEARTSYGQPQHF.

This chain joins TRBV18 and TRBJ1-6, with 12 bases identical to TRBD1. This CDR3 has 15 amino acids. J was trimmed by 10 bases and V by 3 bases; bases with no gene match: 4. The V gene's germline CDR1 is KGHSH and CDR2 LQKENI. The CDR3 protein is CASSPGQGARSPLHF. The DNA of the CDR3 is TGTGCCAGCTCACCGGGACAGGGGGCGCGGTCACCCCTCCACTTT.

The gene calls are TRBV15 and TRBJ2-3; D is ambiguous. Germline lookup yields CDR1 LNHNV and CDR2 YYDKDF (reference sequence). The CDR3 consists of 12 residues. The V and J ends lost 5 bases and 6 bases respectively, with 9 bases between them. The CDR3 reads CATSSREDTQYF. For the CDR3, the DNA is TGTGCCACCAGCTCGCGCGAGGATACGCAGTATTTT. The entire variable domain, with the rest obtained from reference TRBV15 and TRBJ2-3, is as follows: DAMVIQNPRYQVTQFGKPVTLSCSQTLNHNVMYWYQQKSSQAPKLLFHYYDKDFNNEADTPDNFQSRRPNTSFCFLDIRSPGLGDTAMYLCATSSREDTQYFGPGTRLTVL.

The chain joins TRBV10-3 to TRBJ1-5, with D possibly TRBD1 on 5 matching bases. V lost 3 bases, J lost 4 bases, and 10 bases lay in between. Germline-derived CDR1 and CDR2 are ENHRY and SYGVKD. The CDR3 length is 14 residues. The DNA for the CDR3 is TGTGCCATCAGTGACTCGCAGGGAAATCAGCCCCAGCATTTT. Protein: CAISDSQGNQPQHF.

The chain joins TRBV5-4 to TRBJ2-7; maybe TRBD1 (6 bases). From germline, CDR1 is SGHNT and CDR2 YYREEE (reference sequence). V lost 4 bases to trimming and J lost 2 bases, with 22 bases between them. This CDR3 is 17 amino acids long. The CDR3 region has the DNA TGTGCCAGCAGCATGTTCGGGAAGGGGACAAGGACCTACGAGCAGTACTTC. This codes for CASSMFGKGTRTYEQYF. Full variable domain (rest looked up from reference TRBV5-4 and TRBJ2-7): ETGVTQSPTHLIKTRGQQVTLRCSSQSGHNTVSWYQQALGQGPQFIFQYYREEENGRGNFPPRFSGLQFPNYSSELNVNALELDDSALYLCASSMFGKGTRTYEQYFGPGTRLTVT.

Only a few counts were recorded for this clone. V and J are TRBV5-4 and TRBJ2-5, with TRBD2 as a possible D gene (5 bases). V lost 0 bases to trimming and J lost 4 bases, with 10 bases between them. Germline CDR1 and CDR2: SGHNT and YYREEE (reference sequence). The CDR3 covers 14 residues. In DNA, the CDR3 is TGTGCCAGCAGCTTGGATTCTAGCCTAGAGACCCAGTACTTC. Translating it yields CASSLDSSLETQYF.

This chain's CDR3 is CASSLAAEVAGETQYF. The CDR3 DNA reads as TGCGCCAGCAGCTTGGCCGCTGAGGTAGCGGGGGAGACCCAGTACTTC. The chain links TRBV5-1 to TRBJ2-5; 8 bases line up with TRBD2. The V gene end was trimmed by 0 bases and the J gene end by 5 bases; junction bases not matched to a gene: 9. The CDR3 spans 16 residues. Per the germline V gene, CDR1 is SGHRS and CDR2 is YFSETQ.

The CDR3 nucleotides read TGTGCCAGTAGTAGCGGGGGAGACACCGGGGAGCTGTTTTTT. Protein product: CASSSGGDTGELFF. The gene calls are TRBV19 and TRBJ2-2; 7 bases agree with TRBD2. CDR1 is LNHDA, CDR2 SQIVND, per germline (reference sequence). The V and J ends lost 4 bases and 3 bases, in that order; junction bases with no gene match: 2. This CDR3 comprises 14 residues. The entire variable domain, with the rest obtained from reference TRBV19 and TRBJ2-2, is as follows: DGGITQSPKYLFRKEGQNVTLSCEQNLNHDAMYWYRQDPGQGLRLIYYSQIVNDFQKGDIAEGYSVSREKKESFPLTVTSAQKNPTAFYLCASSSGGDTGELFFGEGSRLTVL.

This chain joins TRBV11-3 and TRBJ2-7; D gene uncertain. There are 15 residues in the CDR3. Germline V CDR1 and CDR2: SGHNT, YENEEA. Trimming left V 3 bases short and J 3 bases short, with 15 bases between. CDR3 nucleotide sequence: TGTGCCAGCAGCTTGGAGTCGCCGGCGAACTACGAGCAGTACTTC. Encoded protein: CASSLESPANYEQYF.

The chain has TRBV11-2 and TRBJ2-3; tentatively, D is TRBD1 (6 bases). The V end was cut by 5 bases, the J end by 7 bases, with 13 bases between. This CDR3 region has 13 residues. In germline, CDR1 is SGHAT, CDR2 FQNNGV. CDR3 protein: CASSPLQGNTQYF. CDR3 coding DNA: TGTGCCAGCAGCCCGTTACAGGGAAATACGCAGTATTTT.

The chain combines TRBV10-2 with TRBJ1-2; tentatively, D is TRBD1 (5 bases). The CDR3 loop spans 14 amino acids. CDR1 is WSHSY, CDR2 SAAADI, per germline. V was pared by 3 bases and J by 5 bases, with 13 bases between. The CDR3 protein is CASSESGAQYGYTF. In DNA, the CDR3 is TGCGCCAGCAGTGAAAGCGGGGCCCAGTATGGCTACACCTTC.

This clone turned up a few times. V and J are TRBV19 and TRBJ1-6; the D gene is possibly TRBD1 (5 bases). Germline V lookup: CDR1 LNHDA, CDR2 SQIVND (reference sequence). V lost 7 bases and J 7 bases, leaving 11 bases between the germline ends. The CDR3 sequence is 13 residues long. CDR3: CASTRTQNSPLHF. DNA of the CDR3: TGTGCCAGTACCAGGACACAGAATTCACCCCTCCACTTT.

The CDR3: CATSAGGTYNEQFF. The CDR3 DNA reads TGTGCCACCAGTGCGGGGGGAACCTACAATGAGCAGTTCTTC. J is TRBJ2-1 and V is TRBV24-1, with 7 positions matching TRBD2. The CDR3 length is 14 residues. Germline-derived CDR1 and CDR2 are KGHDR and SFDVKD. The V gene end was trimmed by 5 bases and the J gene end by 2 bases; junction bases not matched to a gene: 2.

The CDR3 region has the DNA TGTGCCAGCAGCGTATCCTCGCCCAGCGGGGGCTCTACGCAGTATTTT. Translation: CASSVSSPSGGSTQYF. The V and J genes are TRBV9 and TRBJ2-3, with 8 bases matching TRBD2. This CDR3 is built from 16 residues. With 1 base clipped from V and 8 bases from J, the junction kept 12 bases outside the gene matches. The germline gives CDR1 SGDLS, CDR2 YYNGEE.

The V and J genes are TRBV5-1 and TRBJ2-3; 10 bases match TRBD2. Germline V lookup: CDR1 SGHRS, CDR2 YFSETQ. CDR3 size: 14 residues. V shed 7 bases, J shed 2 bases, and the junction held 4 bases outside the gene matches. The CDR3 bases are TGCGCCAGCCAAGCGGGGGGGTACACAGATACGCAGTATTTT. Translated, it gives CASQAGGYTDTQYF.